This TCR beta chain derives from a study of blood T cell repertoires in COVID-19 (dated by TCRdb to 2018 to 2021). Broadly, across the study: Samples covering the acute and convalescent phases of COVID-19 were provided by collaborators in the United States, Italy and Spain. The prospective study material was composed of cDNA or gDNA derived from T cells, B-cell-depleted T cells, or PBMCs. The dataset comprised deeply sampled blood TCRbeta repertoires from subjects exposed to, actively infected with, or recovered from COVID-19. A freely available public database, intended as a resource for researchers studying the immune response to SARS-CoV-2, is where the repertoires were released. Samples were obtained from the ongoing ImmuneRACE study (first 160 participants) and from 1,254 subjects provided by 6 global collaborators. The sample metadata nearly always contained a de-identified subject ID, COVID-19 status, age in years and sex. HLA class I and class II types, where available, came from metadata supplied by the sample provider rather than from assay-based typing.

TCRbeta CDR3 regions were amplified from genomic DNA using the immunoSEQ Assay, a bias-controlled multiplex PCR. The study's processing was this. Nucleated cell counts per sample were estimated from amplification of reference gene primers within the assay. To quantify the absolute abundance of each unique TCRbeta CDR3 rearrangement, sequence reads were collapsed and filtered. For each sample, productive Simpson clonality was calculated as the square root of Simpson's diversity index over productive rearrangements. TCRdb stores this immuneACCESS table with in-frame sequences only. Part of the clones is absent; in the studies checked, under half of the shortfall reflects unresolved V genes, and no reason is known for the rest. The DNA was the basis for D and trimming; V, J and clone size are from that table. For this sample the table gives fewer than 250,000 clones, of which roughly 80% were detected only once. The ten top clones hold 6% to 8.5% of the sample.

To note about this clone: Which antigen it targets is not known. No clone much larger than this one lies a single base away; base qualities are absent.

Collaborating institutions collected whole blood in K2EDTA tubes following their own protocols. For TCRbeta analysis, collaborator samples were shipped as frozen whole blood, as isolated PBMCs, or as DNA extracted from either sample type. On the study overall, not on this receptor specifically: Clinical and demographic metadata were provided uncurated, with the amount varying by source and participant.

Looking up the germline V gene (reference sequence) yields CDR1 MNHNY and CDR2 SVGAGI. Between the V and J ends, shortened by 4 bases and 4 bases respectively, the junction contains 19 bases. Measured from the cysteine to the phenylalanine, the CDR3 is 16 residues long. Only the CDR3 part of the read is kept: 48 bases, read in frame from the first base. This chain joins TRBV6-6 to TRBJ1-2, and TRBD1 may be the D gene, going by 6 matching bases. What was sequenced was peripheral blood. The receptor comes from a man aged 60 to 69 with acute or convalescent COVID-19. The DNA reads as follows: TGTGCCAGCAGTTCCATCGGACAGAATAGAACCTATGGCTACACCTTC. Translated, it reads CASSSIGQNRTYGYTF.